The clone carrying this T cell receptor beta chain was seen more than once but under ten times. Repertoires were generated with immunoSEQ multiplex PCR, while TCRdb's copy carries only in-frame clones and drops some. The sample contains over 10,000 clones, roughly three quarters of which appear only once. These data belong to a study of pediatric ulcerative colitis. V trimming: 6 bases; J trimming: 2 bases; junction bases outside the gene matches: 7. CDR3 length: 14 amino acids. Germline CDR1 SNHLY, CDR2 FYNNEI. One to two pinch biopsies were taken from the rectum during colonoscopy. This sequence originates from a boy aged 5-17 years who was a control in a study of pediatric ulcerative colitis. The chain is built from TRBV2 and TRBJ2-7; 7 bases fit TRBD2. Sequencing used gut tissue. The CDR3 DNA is TGTGCCAGCAGGCGGGGGAGGAGCCCCTACGAGCAGTACTTC. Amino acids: CASRRGRSPYEQYF.